Below, 10 T cell receptor beta chains from the same sample are listed, as sequenced in a study of glioma-infiltrating T cells (dated by TCRdb to the mid-2010s). Sequencer: Illumina MiSeq. TCR alpha and beta CDR3 regions were amplified with the iRepertoire nested amplicon-rescue multiplex PCR (arm-PCR) platform from RNA. TCRdb ran its own pipeline on the public reads, namely fastp trimming at Q25 and MiXCR clone calling, and kept in-frame beta chains. All rows with the same CDR3 protein become a single entry with the most common DNA and genes. This sample holds over 300 distinct CDR3 sequences; more than 25% were observed only once. In total, the top ten clones hold 28% of the sample. Specimen: glioma tissue, nonneoplastic brain tissue, or PBMCs (not recorded which). Source of these receptors: a human donor with low-grade glioma or glioblastoma, undergoing nonglioma brain surgery, or in good health (not recorded which).

As concerns this clonotype: A much larger clone differs from this one at a single base, so this may be a read error. Since the library was made to target alpha chains, this beta chain is a stray read and its abundance is not meaningful. The chain carries TRBV4-1 and TRBJ1-2; TRBD1 might be the D (5 bases). The CDR3 loop spans 14 amino acids. The germline CDR1 and CDR2 sequences are MGHRA and YSYEKL. The CDR3 sequence is CASRQDRLTGGYTF. Written as DNA, the CDR3 is TGCGCCAGCAGGCAAGATCGCCTAACAGGAGGCTACACCTTC.

On this clonotype itself: The library was prepared for alpha chains; this beta chain is a stray read, so its frequency means little. This chain links TRBV12-3 or TRBV12-4 with TRBJ2-7, with TRBD1 as a possible D gene (6 bases). The CDR3 is 14 amino acids. V was clipped by 7 bases and J by 1 base, with 14 bases between them. The chain's CDR3 is CASKLRGPSYEQYF. For the CDR3, the DNA is TGTGCCAGCAAACTCAGGGGACCTTCCTACGAGCAGTACTTC.

This clonotype is large. The library was built for alpha chains, so this beta chain is an off-target read and its size means little. The chain employs TRBV11-2 and TRBJ2-5, with D perhaps TRBD2 (7 bases). This CDR3 has 15 amino acids. The germline V and J ends were trimmed by 3 bases and 1 base, with 12 bases remaining between them. Germline V gene lookup returns CDR1 SGHAT and CDR2 FQNNGV. CDR3 amino acids: CASSFWGGAQETQYF. CDR3 bases: TGTGCCAGCAGCTTTTGGGGGGGGGCCCAAGAGACCCAGTACTTC. The full variable domain, completed using reference TRBV11-2 and TRBJ2-5, is EAGVAQSPRYKIIEKRQSVAFWCNPISGHATLYWYQQILGQGPKLLIQFQNNGVVDDSQLPKDRFSAERLKGVDSTLKIQPAKLEDSAVYLCASSFWGGAQETQYFGPGTRLLVL.

Points on this clonotype: Its ends do not fully match the called genes, so a read error is possible. The size of this beta chain means little, since it is a stray read in a library made for alpha chains. The gene calls are TRBV27 and TRBJ2-1; D might be TRBD1 (6 bases). The germline CDR1 and CDR2 sequences are MNHEY and SMNVEV (reference sequence). CDR3 length: 13 residues. The CDR3 nucleotides read TGTGCCAGCAGTTTATTCCAGGGGAATGAGCAGTCCTTC. As protein: CASSLFQGNEQSF.

Comment on this clonotype: One end of the junction varies from germline; a read error may be responsible. Since the library was made to target alpha chains, this beta chain is a stray read and its abundance is not meaningful. This chain connects TRBV7-9 to TRBJ1-4; perhaps TRBD1 as D (6 bases). Germline V gene sequence: CDR1 SEHNR, CDR2 FQNEAQ (reference sequence). This CDR3 is 18 amino acids long. The CDR3 nucleotides are TGTACCAGCCTTAGCCAACAGGGAATAAAGGGAGCTAATGAAAAACTGTTTTTT. Protein: CTSLSQQGIKGANEKLFF.

This clonotype was detected only a few times. This beta chain is an off-target read within a library intended for alpha chains, so its frequency means little. The CDR3 loop is CASRKADGAIRAQYF. The CDR3 DNA reads as TGTGCCAGCCGCAAGGCCGACGGGGCTATTAGGGCCCAGTACTTC. The chain links TRBV19 to TRBJ2-5; the D gene could be TRBD1 or TRBD2 (5 bases each). With 9 bases removed from V and 9 bases from J, the gap between germline ends came to 26 bases. The CDR3 is 15 amino acids. Germline CDR1 LNHDA, CDR2 SQIVND (reference sequence).

This clonotype is categorized as large. This beta chain is a stray read from a library made for alpha chains; its abundance is not meaningful. The gene calls are TRBV10-1 and TRBJ2-1, with 7 bases identical to TRBD1. The CDR3 length is 16 residues. CDR1 and CDR2 (germline): WNHNN, SYGVQD (reference sequence). V lost 5 bases to trimming and J lost 4 bases; unmatched junction nucleotides: 11. The CDR3 spells CASSPRTGTDYNEQFF. CDR3 nucleotides: TGCGCCAGCAGTCCGCGTACCGGGACAGATTACAATGAGCAGTTCTTC.

For this clonotype: This beta chain lies outside the target of a library built for alpha chains; its clone size means little. The chain combines TRBV18 with TRBJ2-7, with D unclear. There are 14 residues in the CDR3. V was cut by 0 bases and J by 0 bases, with 6 bases left in between. The germline CDR1 and CDR2 sequences are KGHSH and LQKENI. CDR3 region: CASSPPPGSYEQYF. The CDR3 DNA reads TGTGCCAGCTCACCACCACCAGGCTCCTACGAGCAGTACTTC.

Points on this clonotype: This beta chain lies outside the target of a library built for alpha chains; its clone size means little. The gene calls are TRBV3-1 and TRBJ1-1; D ambiguous. The CDR3 totals 12 residues. From germline, CDR1 is LGHDT and CDR2 YNNKEL (reference sequence). The V and J ends lost 4 bases and 6 bases respectively, with 9 bases between them. This CDR3 reads CASSPSDPEAFF. The CDR3 bases are TGTGCCAGCAGCCCCTCGGACCCTGAAGCTTTCTTT.

This clonotype showed up just a few times. With the library built for alpha chains, this beta chain is off target and its frequency is not meaningful. V usage is TRBV29-1 and J usage is TRBJ2-7; D gene uncertain. The germline V gene encodes CDR1 SQVTM and CDR2 ANQGSEA. The CDR3 contains 13 residues. V dropped 0 bases and J dropped 2 bases, with 8 bases sitting between them. This chain's CDR3 is CSVEEDQTYEQYF. The CDR3 DNA sequence: TGCAGCGTTGAAGAGGACCAAACCTACGAGCAGTACTTC.